This entry features one T cell receptor beta chain sequence. Its antigen remains unknown. The data are from a study of T cell responses to AZD1222 COVID-19 vaccine. Study-wide results and limits: No repertoire was sampled before or during the peak T cell response, only after it. Females outnumbered males among donors, who were mostly white British; clonal diversity was possibly underestimated.

Clones were sequenced by immunoSEQ multiplex PCR, and TCRdb holds only the in-frame ones, with some missing. Of about 150,000 clones detected, about 85% appear once; the ten largest clones hold approximately 3.1%. The CDR3 runs 16 residues. Trimming left V 0 bases short and J 0 bases short, with 11 bases between. From germline, CDR1 is MNHEY and CDR2 SVGAGI. The V call is TRBV6-5, the J call TRBJ1-1, with a weak D call TRBD1 (6 bases). The clonotype originates from an adult in good health. The source was peripheral blood, collected on day 0 of AZD1222 vaccination. DNA for the CDR3: TGTGCCAGCAGTTACTCCTGGACAGCCATGAACACTGAAGCTTTCTTT. Protein: CASSYSWTAMNTEAFF.